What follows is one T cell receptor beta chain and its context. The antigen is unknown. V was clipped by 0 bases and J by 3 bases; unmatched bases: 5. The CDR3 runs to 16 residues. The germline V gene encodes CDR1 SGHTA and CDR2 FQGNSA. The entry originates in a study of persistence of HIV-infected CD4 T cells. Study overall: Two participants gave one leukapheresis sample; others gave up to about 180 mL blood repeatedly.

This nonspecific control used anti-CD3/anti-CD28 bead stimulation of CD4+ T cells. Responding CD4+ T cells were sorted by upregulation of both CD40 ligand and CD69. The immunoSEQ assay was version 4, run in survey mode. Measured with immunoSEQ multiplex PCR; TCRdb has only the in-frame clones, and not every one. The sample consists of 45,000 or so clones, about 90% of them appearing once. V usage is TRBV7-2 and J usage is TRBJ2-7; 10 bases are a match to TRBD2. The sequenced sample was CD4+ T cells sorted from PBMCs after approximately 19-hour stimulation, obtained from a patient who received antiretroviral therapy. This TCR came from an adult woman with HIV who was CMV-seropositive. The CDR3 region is CASSLAGGTSVYEQYF. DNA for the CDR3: TGTGCCAGCAGCTTAGCAGGCGGGACTAGCGTCTACGAGCAGTACTTC.